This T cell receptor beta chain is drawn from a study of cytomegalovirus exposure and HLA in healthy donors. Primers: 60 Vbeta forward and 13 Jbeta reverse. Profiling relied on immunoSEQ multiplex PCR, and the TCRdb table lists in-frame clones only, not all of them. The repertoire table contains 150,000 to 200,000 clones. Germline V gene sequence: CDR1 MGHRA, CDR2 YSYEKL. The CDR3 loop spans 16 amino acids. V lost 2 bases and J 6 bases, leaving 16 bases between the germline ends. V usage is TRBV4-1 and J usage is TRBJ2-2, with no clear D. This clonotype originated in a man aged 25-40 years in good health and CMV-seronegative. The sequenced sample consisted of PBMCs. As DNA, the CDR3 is TGCGCCAGCAGCCAACTAACTACTAAGCATGCCGGGGAGCTGTTTTTT. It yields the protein CASSQLTTKHAGELFF.